This entry lists 13 T cell receptor beta chains sequenced from one sample in a study of radiation and T cells in renal cell carcinoma. Sample time point: blood 2 weeks post-SBRT. Treatment indicated: 15 Gy SBRT to primary tumor, nephrectomy 4 weeks later. Only in-frame clones appear in the TCRdb table, and some are missing; sequencing was by immunoSEQ multiplex PCR. Here the sample spans some 80,000 clones, 65% to 90% being singletons. The starting material was blood, obtained from a patient whose treatment included radiotherapy and nephrectomy. The source of these receptors is a woman in her 50s with renal cell carcinoma.

The rearrangement links TRBV18 to TRBJ2-1; maybe TRBD1 (6 bases). Trimming cost V 6 bases and J 0 bases, with 12 bases left between them. The CDR3 has 15 amino acids. Germline loops: CDR1 KGHSH, CDR2 LQKENI. The DNA of the CDR3 is TGTGCCAGCTCGCGCCGGGACAACTCCTACAATGAGCAGTTCTTC. As protein: CASSRRDNSYNEQFF.

This chain uses TRBV7-2 with TRBJ1-1, with a tentative D call TRBD1 (5 bases). The germline gives CDR1 SGHTA, CDR2 FQGNSA. V shed 0 bases and J shed 5 bases, with 10 bases lying between them. This CDR3 is built from 14 residues. CDR3 DNA sequence: TGTGCCAGCAGCTTAGCGGGGGATGGTACTGAAGCTTTCTTT. Its translation is CASSLAGDGTEAFF.

The sample holds a few counts of this clone. The chain couples TRBV5-1 to TRBJ1-1; no definite D call. CDR1 and CDR2 from the germline V gene are SGHRS and YFSETQ. This CDR3 region has 14 residues. V was pared by 4 bases and J by 1 base, with 11 bases between. Here the CDR3 reads CASSGPGTNTEAFF. The CDR3 coding sequence is TGCGCCAGCAGCGGTCCCGGAACGAACACTGAAGCTTTCTTT.

Turning to this clone: The junction shows a germline mismatch at one end, possibly a read error. This rearrangement joins TRBV7-7 to TRBJ2-5, with 8 bases lining up with TRBD2. Germline V gene sequence: CDR1 SSHAT, CDR2 FNYEAQ (reference sequence). CDR3 size: 21 residues. The chain's CDR3 is CASSFYKREAGVILRWETQYF. CDR3 bases: TGTGCTAGCAGCTTTTATAAACGTGAAGCGGGAGTGATTCTCAGGTGGGAGACCCAGTACTTC.

The chain couples TRBV2 to TRBJ2-2; 7 bases align to TRBD1. Trimming cost V 4 bases and J 4 bases; bases outside gene matches: 3. Germline lookup yields CDR1 SNHLY and CDR2 FYNNEI. This CDR3 region has 14 residues. CDR3 nucleotide sequence: TGTGCCAGCAGTGTGGACAGGATCACCGGGGAGCTGTTTTTT. It is translated as CASSVDRITGELFF.

The CDR3 loop reads CASSLGTENTEAFF. CDR3 sequence (DNA): TGTGCCAGTAGTCTTGGGACTGAGAACACTGAAGCTTTCTTT. The chain uses TRBV19 and TRBJ1-1, with D possibly being TRBD1 (5 bases). Per the germline V gene, CDR1 is LNHDA and CDR2 is SQIVND (reference sequence). V lost 5 bases to trimming and J lost 1 base, with 11 bases between them. The CDR3 runs 14 residues. Full variable domain (missing parts from reference TRBV19 and TRBJ1-1): DGGITQSPKYLFRKEGQNVTLSCEQNLNHDAMYWYRQDPGQGLRLIYYSQIVNDFQKGDIAEGYSVSREKKESFPLTVTSAQKNPTAFYLCASSLGTENTEAFFGQGTRLTVV.

The rearrangement joins TRBV6-6 to TRBJ2-1; weak D call: TRBD2 (6 bases). Germline CDR1 reads MNHNY; CDR2 reads SVGAGI (reference sequence). V gave up 0 bases and J gave up 3 bases, with 12 bases separating them. CDR3 size: 16 residues. CDR3 in amino acids: CASSYSISGSYNEQFF. In DNA, the CDR3 is TGTGCCAGCAGTTACTCGATTAGCGGAAGCTACAATGAGCAGTTCTTC.

This chain uses TRBV28 with TRBJ1-1; D not certain. Germline CDR1 and CDR2: MDHEN and SYDVKM. The CDR3 runs to 16 residues. The ends were cut back, 4 bases at V and 2 bases at J, with 17 bases in the middle. The CDR3 DNA is TGTGCCAGCAGTTCCCCCATGTTCCGATTTAACACTGAAGCTTTCTTT. It is translated as CASSSPMFRFNTEAFF.

The chain carries TRBV6-1 and TRBJ2-5; TRBD1 might be the D (6 bases). The CDR3 has 14 residues. Germline CDR1 and CDR2: MNHNS and SASEGT. The V and J ends lost 2 bases and 5 bases respectively, with 12 bases between them. In nucleotides, the CDR3 is TGTGCCAGCAGTGAATTTAGGGGGACGGAGACCCAGTACTTC. Its protein product is CASSEFRGTETQYF.

The genes are TRBV5-1 and TRBJ2-3, with no clear D. Germline values: CDR1 SGHRS, CDR2 YFSETQ. The CDR3 contains 11 residues. The V gene lost 2 bases and the J gene lost 11 bases, with 9 bases spanning the gap. The CDR3 DNA sequence: TGCGCCAGCAGCTTCGAATCCGAGCAGTATTTT. Encoded protein: CASSFESEQYF.

This clone was detected a few times. V gene TRBV29-1 combines with J gene TRBJ1-1, with a possible D match to TRBD1 (6 bases). The V gene's germline CDR1 is SQVTM and CDR2 ANQGSEA. The ends were cut back, 6 bases at V and 6 bases at J, with 14 bases in the middle. The CDR3 runs to 12 residues. CDR3 sequence reads: CSVWGQGAEAFF. The CDR3 bases are TGCAGCGTGTGGGGGCAGGGAGCTGAAGCTTTCTTT.

This chain links TRBV15 with TRBJ2-5; D is uncertain. V lost 3 bases to trimming and J lost 5 bases, with 10 bases between them. Germline V gives CDR1 LNHNV, CDR2 YYDKDF (reference sequence). The CDR3 has 13 amino acids. The CDR3 region is CATSSPVLETQYF. The CDR3 region has the DNA TGTGCCACCAGCAGCCCAGTTCTGGAGACCCAGTACTTC.

The J gene is TRBJ1-5, the V gene TRBV4-3, with 8 positions matching TRBD1. There are 14 residues in the CDR3. V lost 4 bases, J lost 4 bases, and 3 bases stayed unmatched. The germline V gene has CDR1 LGHNA and CDR2 YSLEER. The CDR3 DNA sequence: TGCGCCAGCAGCCGAGACAGGGGAAATCAGCCCCAGCATTTT. Its protein is CASSRDRGNQPQHF.